The rows below give T cell receptor beta chains drawn from one sample of a study of hypomethylating agent response in myelodysplastic syndrome. Sequencing used immunoSEQ multiplex PCR; TCRdb keeps in-frame clones, though not all of them. Of approximately 10,000 clones listed, 83% are singletons. The sample here was bone marrow, taken before or after starting hypomethylating agent treatment for myelodysplastic syndrome (not recorded which). Receptor source: a human donor with myelodysplastic syndrome. The CDR3 runs from the conserved cysteine through the conserved F or W. D genes are given only for firm matches. For some rows the clone size is stated as once, few or many, or as a class when expanded; others skip it.

D gene	V gene	clone size	J gene	CDR3 protein	CDR3 DNA
.	TRBV11-1	.	TRBJ1-4	CASSFGAEYGNEKLFF	TGTGCCAGCAGCTTCGGGGCGGAATATGGTAATGAAAAACTGTTTTTT
.	TRBV27	.	TRBJ2-1	CASRPGGSYNEQFF	TGTGCCAGCAGGCCCGGGGGCTCCTACAATGAGCAGTTCTTC
.	TRBV5-1	.	TRBJ2-2	CASSLGRRNTGELFF	TGCGCCAGCAGCTTGGGACGGCGGAACACCGGGGAGCTGTTTTTT
TRBD1	TRBV29-1	.	TRBJ2-1	CSARTGNNEQFF	TGCAGCGCTAGGACAGGTAACAATGAGCAGTTCTTC
.	TRBV7-6	.	TRBJ1-2	CASSLGTGYGYTF	TGTGCCAGCAGCTTGGGAACAGGGTATGGCTACACCTTC
.	TRBV27	medium-sized	TRBJ1-1	CASSLQQGVEAFF	TGTGCCAGCAGTCTACAACAAGGGGTGGAAGCTTTCTTT
.	TRBV29-1	.	TRBJ2-7	CSVGWRGPGKEQYF	TGCAGCGTTGGCTGGCGGGGGCCGGGGAAGGAGCAGTACTTC
.	TRBV15	.	TRBJ2-1	CATSRGGDSNEQFF	TGTGCCACCAGCAGAGGGGGGGACAGCAATGAGCAGTTCTTC
.	TRBV5-1	.	TRBJ2-3	CASSPTTDTQYF	TGCGCCAGCAGCCCGACCACAGATACGCAGTATTTT
TRBD1	TRBV6-5	.	TRBJ2-7	CASRPTGFHEQYF	TGTGCCAGCAGGCCGACAGGGTTCCACGAGCAGTACTTC
.	TRBV7-7	.	TRBJ2-2	CASSLDGTAMNTGELFF	TGTGCCAGCAGCTTAGACGGGACGGCTATGAACACCGGGGAGCTGTTTTTT
TRBD2	TRBV5-4	.	TRBJ2-3	CASSHSLLGLAKETQYF	TGTGCCAGCAGCCATAGCCTGTTGGGACTAGCAAAAGAAACGCAGTATTTT
TRBD1	TRBV4-1	.	TRBJ2-2	CASSQEEVRDRVWTGELFF	TGCGCCAGCAGCCAAGAAGAGGTCCGGGACAGGGTTTGGACCGGGGAGCTGTTTTTT
.	TRBV29-1	.	TRBJ1-1	CSVRTVPGGTEAFF	TGCAGCGTTCGGACAGTCCCCGGGGGCACTGAAGCTTTCTTT